These 27 T cell receptor beta chains originate from one sample sequenced in a study of spatial heterogeneity in lung cancer. TCRdb re-analysed the 5' RACE reads in MiXCR, keeping a single row per CDR3 protein. The table lists nearly 4,500 distinct CDR3 sequences, roughly 35% of them singletons. The time point here: sample taken at primary tumor resection. Sequencing was performed on whole RNA extracted from tumor and nontumor lung tissue, or from frozen PBMC, and the material was left unsorted. The sample consisted of PBMCs, taken at surgery. Receptors were obtained from a male donor with early-stage non-small cell lung cancer.

By share, this clonotype ranks as large. This beta chain represents an off-target read in a library built for alpha chains; its size is of limited meaning. For the CDR3, the DNA is TGTGCCAGCAGGAGACAGGACACCGGGGAGCTGTTTTTT. This codes for CASRRQDTGELFF. The rearrangement uses TRBV12-3 or TRBV12-4 and TRBJ2-2, with D possibly matching TRBD1 (6 bases). Trimming took off 6 bases at V and 3 bases at J, with 8 bases between the two ends. The CDR3 has 13 amino acids.

Regarding this clonotype: For a library built for alpha chains, this beta chain is a stray read; little rests on its size. The chain links TRBV27 to TRBJ1-4, with unresolved D. CDR1 and CDR2 (germline): MNHEY, SMNVEV (reference sequence). The CDR3 length is 15 residues. Trimming pared 4 bases from V and 3 bases from J, leaving 12 bases between. CDR3 sequence reads: CASSSAETANEKLFF. The DNA of the CDR3 is TGTGCCAGCAGTTCCGCCGAGACGGCTAATGAAAAACTGTTTTTT.

Remarks on this clonotype: The library was prepared for alpha chains; this beta chain is a stray read, so its frequency means little. The chain is built from TRBV7-9 and TRBJ2-7, with D tentatively TRBD2 (5 bases). V lost 7 bases and J lost 3, with 16 bases in between. Germline lookup yields CDR1 SEHNR and CDR2 FQNEAQ (reference sequence). This CDR3 spans 14 amino acids. In DNA form, the CDR3 reads TGTGCCAGCATGCCCCGGACTGCCCTCTACGAGCAGTACTTC. Translated: CASMPRTALYEQYF.

With regard to this clonotype: This beta chain turned up in a library designed for alpha chains; as an off-target read, its abundance says little. The CDR3 region has the DNA TGTGCCAGCATCGAAGGGTGGAGCTCCTACAATGAGCAGTTCTTC. Translation: CASIEGWSSYNEQFF. The V gene is TRBV2, the J gene TRBJ2-1; D remains ambiguous. The ends were cut back, 7 bases at V and 0 bases at J, with 13 bases in the middle. The CDR3 contains 15 residues. The germline V gene has CDR1 SNHLY and CDR2 FYNNEI.

Concerning this clonotype: With the library built for alpha chains, this beta chain is off target and its frequency is not meaningful. This sequence joins TRBV21-1 and TRBJ2-2; the table's D call, TRBD1, has no DNA check behind it. TRBV21-1 is shown as a pseudogene. This CDR3 comprises 18 residues. The CDR3 nucleotides read TGTGCCAGCAAAAAAGTATACCCGGGACAGGGGACCACCGGGGAGCTGTTTTTT. Its translation is CASKKVYPGQGTTGELFF.

Note on this clonotype: Found in a library prepared for alpha chains, this beta chain is an off-target read, and its abundance has little meaning. The chain is built from TRBV19 and TRBJ2-7; D possibly corresponds to TRBD2 (5 bases). This CDR3 has 16 amino acids. Trimming took off 8 bases at V and 2 bases at J, with 22 bases between the two ends. Germline V lookup: CDR1 LNHDA, CDR2 SQIVND (reference sequence). CDR3 region: CASRPNSAGNTYEQYF. CDR3 nucleotides: TGTGCCAGTCGCCCGAATTCGGCGGGTAATACCTACGAGCAGTACTTC.

This clonotype was counted only a few times. A library made for alpha chains picked up this beta chain off target, so its size means little. The V and J genes are TRBV5-8 and TRBJ2-4; D possibly uses TRBD1 or TRBD2 (5 bases each). V lost 2 bases to trimming and J lost 0 bases, with 12 bases between them. CDR1 is SGHTS and CDR2 is YDEGEE in the germline V gene. This CDR3 has 16 residues. The CDR3 reads CASSFRHGAAKNIQYF. The CDR3 coding sequence is TGTGCCAGCAGCTTCAGGCACGGGGCAGCCAAAAACATTCAGTACTTC.

This clonotype came up once. This beta chain is an off-target read within a library intended for alpha chains, so its frequency means little. The chain links TRBV6-5 to TRBJ2-1, with 7 bases identical to TRBD2. Looked up from germline, CDR1 is MNHEY and CDR2 is SVGAGI. Trimming at V came to 6 bases and at J to 9 bases, leaving 17 bases not matched to a gene. The CDR3 runs to 16 residues. Here the CDR3 DNA reads TGTGCCAGCAGCCCCCACGAGGTGGGAGGGCCGGGTGAGCAGTTCTTC. Protein sequence: CASSPHEVGGPGEQFF.

This clonotype ranks as medium-sized. The library was built for alpha chains, so this beta chain is an off-target read and its size means little. The chain carries TRBV7-9 and TRBJ2-3; D might be TRBD2 (6 bases). Germline-derived CDR1 and CDR2 are SEHNR and FQNEAQ (reference sequence). This CDR3 contains 15 residues. V was pared by 3 bases and J by 7 bases, with 17 bases between. The CDR3 sequence is CASSFRDSNTYTQYF. CDR3 nucleotides: TGTGCCAGCAGCTTTCGGGACTCCAACACGTATACGCAGTATTTT.

A word on this clonotype: A library prepared for alpha chains yielded this beta chain as an off-target read; its size is of little meaning. The J gene is TRBJ2-7, the V gene TRBV6-6, with 10 nucleotides matching TRBD1. Trimming cost V 5 bases and J 5 bases; bases outside gene matches: 9. CDR3 length: 15 residues. The germline V gene encodes CDR1 MNHNY and CDR2 SVGAGI (reference sequence). In nucleotides, the CDR3 is TGTGCCAGCAGTCCGGGACAGGGGAGCTTCGACGAGCAGTACTTC. Translated: CASSPGQGSFDEQYF.

Comment on this clonotype: Because this beta chain is a stray read in a library intended to capture alpha chains, its abundance should not be given much weight. The chain recombines TRBV14 with TRBJ2-1; D gene ambiguous. The V gene lost 6 bases and the J gene lost 0 bases, with 12 bases spanning the gap. The germline gives CDR1 SGHDN, CDR2 FVKESK. This CDR3 has 15 amino acids. The CDR3 loop is CASSRQFRSYNEQFF. DNA for the CDR3: TGTGCCAGCAGTCGACAATTCCGCTCCTACAATGAGCAGTTCTTC.

About this clonotype itself: With the library built for alpha chains, this beta chain is off target and its frequency is not meaningful. This chain joins TRBV19 and TRBJ2-3, with D maybe TRBD2 (6 bases). Germline V lookup: CDR1 LNHDA, CDR2 SQIVND (reference sequence). The CDR3 has 13 residues. Trimming pared 6 bases from V and 1 base from J, leaving 8 bases between. CDR3 loop: CASSGSRTDTQYF. The DNA of the CDR3 is TGTGCCAGTAGCGGGAGTCGCACAGATACGCAGTATTTT.

Of note for this clonotype: The library was designed around alpha chains, so this beta chain is a stray read whose abundance carries little weight. This chain joins TRBV7-9 and TRBJ2-7; possible D gene TRBD1, 6 bases. The CDR3 is 15 amino acids. Germline CDR1 is SEHNR and CDR2 is FQNEAQ (reference sequence). V lost 4 bases and J 5 bases, leaving 18 bases between the germline ends. The CDR3 bases are TGTGCCAGCAGCTCCGGAGCAGGGGCACTGGACGAGCAGTACTTC. Translating gives CASSSGAGALDEQYF.

On this clonotype itself: This beta chain is an off-target read within a library intended for alpha chains, so its frequency means little. The CDR3 protein is CSVVGGGYEQYF. The CDR3 nucleotides read TGCAGCGTTGTAGGAGGGGGCTACGAGCAGTACTTC. This chain connects TRBV29-1 to TRBJ2-7; D may match TRBD1 or TRBD2 (6 bases each). The CDR3 runs to 12 residues. Germline V CDR1 and CDR2: SQVTM, ANQGSEA. Deletions cut 4 bases from V and 3 bases from J, with 10 bases between.

This clonotype turned up a few times. Because this beta chain is a stray read in a library intended to capture alpha chains, its abundance should not be given much weight. This chain uses TRBV6-7 with TRBJ2-6; 9 bases map to TRBD1. TRBV6-7 is annotated as an ORF whose role is uncertain. The trim removed 5 bases at V and 2 bases at J, leaving 13 bases unmatched. CDR3 length: 19 residues. The CDR3 region is CASSPGTGRHWTGANVLTF. CDR3 nucleotide sequence: TGTGCCAGCAGTCCTGGGACAGGGCGCCACTGGACTGGGGCCAACGTCCTGACTTTC.

Turning to this clonotype: The size of this beta chain means little, since it is a stray read in a library made for alpha chains. The chain is built from TRBV5-1 and TRBJ2-7; tentative D call: TRBD1 (5 bases). Trimming removed 4 bases at V and 7 bases at J, with 21 bases between. Germline CDR1 reads SGHRS; CDR2 reads YFSETQ. The CDR3 has 15 residues. The CDR3 coding sequence is TGCGCCAGCAGCACAGGTCCACCGGTTTCCGGGGAGCAGTACTTC. Residues: CASSTGPPVSGEQYF.

The sample holds a few counts of this clonotype. This beta chain was picked up by a library intended for alpha chains and is off target, so its count carries little meaning. J is TRBJ2-3 and V is TRBV4-3; no clear D. The germline V gene encodes CDR1 LGHNA and CDR2 YSLEER. The CDR3 length is 13 residues. Between the trimmed V and J ends, which lost 0 bases and 5 bases, there was a span of 6 bases. The CDR3 reads CASSQDRQDTQYF. The CDR3 DNA is TGCGCCAGCAGCCAAGACAGACAAGATACGCAGTATTTT.

This clonotype was observed a few times. Found in a library prepared for alpha chains, this beta chain is an off-target read, and its abundance has little meaning. The chain couples TRBV27 to TRBJ2-7; D not certain. This CDR3 is 14 amino acids long. The germline gives CDR1 MNHEY, CDR2 SMNVEV (reference sequence). The V gene lost 5 bases and the J gene lost 7 bases, with 18 bases spanning the gap. This chain's CDR3 is CASSPLRRNLEQYF. Written as DNA, the CDR3 is TGTGCCAGCAGTCCCCTTCGGCGGAATCTGGAGCAGTACTTC.

This clonotype was found a few times. The library was prepared for alpha chains; this beta chain is a stray read, so its frequency means little. J is TRBJ2-7 and V is TRBV7-2; the D is unclear. The CDR3 totals 13 residues. Per germline, CDR1 SGHTA and CDR2 FQGNSA. V lost 5 bases to trimming and J lost 4 bases, with 12 bases between them. This CDR3 reads CASSPTSGYEQYF. The CDR3 region has the DNA TGTGCCAGCAGCCCAACCTCGGGTTACGAGCAGTACTTC.

For this clonotype: The size of this beta chain means little, since it is a stray read in a library made for alpha chains. V and J are TRBV5-1 and TRBJ2-1; unclear D gene. The V gene's germline CDR1 is SGHRS and CDR2 YFSETQ. The CDR3 is 15 amino acids. The V and J ends lost 4 bases and 3 bases respectively, with 14 bases between them. The CDR3 reads CASSPRPHNYNEQFF. CDR3 nucleotide sequence: TGCGCCAGCAGCCCCCGGCCCCACAACTACAATGAGCAGTTCTTC.

In regard to this clonotype: Since the library was made to target alpha chains, this beta chain is a stray read and its abundance is not meaningful. J is TRBJ2-2 and V is TRBV29-1, with D unresolved. CDR3 size: 13 residues. Germline assignment: CDR1 SQVTM and CDR2 ANQGSEA. The ends were cut back, 3 bases at V and 1 base at J, with 6 bases in the middle. The CDR3 reads CSVDIGNTGELFF. DNA of the CDR3: TGCAGCGTTGACATAGGGAACACCGGGGAGCTGTTTTTT.

Turning to this clonotype: The library was designed around alpha chains, so this beta chain is a stray read whose abundance carries little weight. The gene calls are TRBV29-1 and TRBJ2-7; perhaps TRBD2 as D (6 bases). The V gene's germline CDR1 is SQVTM and CDR2 ANQGSEA. CDR3 size: 15 residues. V was pared by 6 bases and J by 2 bases, with 20 bases between. The CDR3 DNA follows: TGCAGCGTGGCCCATAGCGGAGCCGGCACCTACGAGCAGTACTTC. It yields the protein CSVAHSGAGTYEQYF.

Points on this clonotype: This beta chain appears as a stray read in a library generated for alpha chains; its size is not informative. The chain has TRBV20-1 and TRBJ2-7; 7 bases are shared with TRBD2. The ends lost 8 bases at V and 0 bases at J; junction bases unmatched: 7. This CDR3 is built from 13 residues. Germline V lookup: CDR1 DFQATT, CDR2 SNEGSKA (reference sequence). CDR3 amino acids: CSRASGRSYEQYF. The CDR3 region has the DNA TGCAGTAGGGCTAGCGGACGCTCCTACGAGCAGTACTTC.

In its sample, this clonotype was seen a few times. The library was built for alpha chains, so this beta chain is an off-target read and its size means little. J is TRBJ1-5 and V is TRBV4-1; 7 bases are shared with TRBD1. CDR1 and CDR2 from the germline V gene are MGHRA and YSYEKL. The CDR3 totals 15 residues. With V trimmed by 4 bases and J by 8 bases, 11 bases remained unmatched. In DNA form, the CDR3 reads TGCGCCAGCAGCCCGAACGGGCAGGGGGGTAAGCCCCAGCATTTT. Residues: CASSPNGQGGKPQHF.

On this clonotype itself: This beta chain is an off-target read within a library intended for alpha chains, so its frequency means little. The DNA of the CDR3 is TGTGCCAGCTTGGGGACTAGCGGCAAGGGGTCGTACAATGAGCAGTTCTTC. Protein sequence: CASLGTSGKGSYNEQFF. The chain links TRBV27 to TRBJ2-1; 11 bases are shared with TRBD2. CDR3 size: 17 residues. Looked up from germline, CDR1 is MNHEY and CDR2 is SMNVEV (reference sequence). V trimming: 8 bases; J trimming: 4 bases; junction bases outside the gene matches: 13.

Comment on this clonotype: The library was built for alpha chains, so this beta chain is an off-target read and its size means little. This sequence joins TRBV7-6 and TRBJ2-7, with 8 bases that match TRBD2. V shed 1 base and J 4 bases; nucleotides not matched to a gene: 6. Germline V CDR1 and CDR2: SGHVS, FNYEAQ. The CDR3 runs to 15 residues. CDR3 in DNA: TGTGCCAGCAGCTTAGGAGCGGGCGGGGGGTACGAGCAGTACTTC. Its protein product is CASSLGAGGGYEQYF.

Regarding this clonotype: The library was prepared for alpha chains; this beta chain is a stray read, so its frequency means little. The chain combines TRBV5-5 with TRBJ2-7; D is tentatively TRBD1 or TRBD2 (5 bases each). Germline loops: CDR1 SGHKS, CDR2 YYEKEE (reference sequence). The CDR3 is 15 residues long. V was pared by 1 base and J by 3 bases, with 14 bases between. Here the CDR3 reads CASSLTSGAGYEQYF. Here the CDR3 DNA reads TGTGCCAGCAGCTTGACGTCCGGGGCAGGCTACGAGCAGTACTTC. The complete variable domain, with remaining parts taken from reference TRBV5-5 and TRBJ2-7, reads DAGVTQSPTHLIKTRGQQVTLRCSPISGHKSVSWYQQVLGQGPQFIFQYYEKEERGRGNFPDRFSARQFPNYSSELNVNALLLGDSALYLCASSLTSGAGYEQYFGPGTRLTVT.